This TCR beta chain was captured by sequencing in a study of early T cells in non-severe SARS-CoV-2 infection. Turning to the study itself: Bulk RNA taken from unsorted whole blood was sequenced, leaving chains unpaired. Notes on the study in general: Private and CD4 specificities were missed by VDJdb matching, skewed to anti-spike CD8.

Concerning this clonotype itself: Its antigen is currently unknown.

CDR1 is MDHEN, CDR2 SYDVKM, per germline. The length of the CDR3 is 22 residues. V was clipped by 1 base and J by 1 base, with 29 bases between them. Individual cDNA molecules carried attached unique molecular identifiers. TCRdb re-analysed the 5' RACE reads in MiXCR, keeping a single row per CDR3 protein. The sample gives about 32,000 distinct CDR3 sequences, around 5% of which show up once; 3.5% is in the top ten. The TCR was taken from an adult who was a healthcare worker with PCR-confirmed SARS-CoV-2 infection or an uninfected control (not recorded which). The sample consisted of whole blood. This chain connects TRBV28 to TRBJ1-5; no clear D gene. In nucleotides, the CDR3 is TGTGCCAGCAGTTTATACTCATTTGACGGCAGCGACCAAAAAAAAAGCAATCAGCCCCAGCATTTT. This sequence encodes CASSLYSFDGSDQKKSNQPQHF.